These T cell receptor beta chains were read from a single sample in a study of blood T cell repertoires in COVID-19. Sequencing used immunoSEQ multiplex PCR; TCRdb keeps in-frame clones, though not all of them. The sample carries 75,000 to 90,000 clones, about 82% recorded once. What was sequenced was peripheral blood. These receptors came from a middle-aged man with active COVID-19. Both conserved end residues are part of each CDR3. A D gene is named only where the DNA matches it firmly. Clone size is shown for a subset of rows, as once, few, many or a class of expanded clone.

V	size	J	D	DNA	CDR3
TRBV18	NA	TRBJ2-2	NA	TGTGCCAGCTCACCAAGAGCAGGGGAAAACACCGGGGAGCTGTTTTTT	CASSPRAGENTGELFF
TRBV5-1	NA	TRBJ2-1	TRBD2	TGCGCCAGCAGCTCACTAGCGGGAGGGGGCAATGAGCAGTTCTTC	CASSSLAGGGNEQFF
TRBV5-8	NA	TRBJ2-1	TRBD2	TGTGCCAGCAGCCCTGGAGAACTAGCGGTAAGCTCCTACAATGAGCAGTTCTTC	CASSPGELAVSSYNEQFF
TRBV5-6	NA	TRBJ2-3	NA	TGTGCCAGCAGCTTCCCCCCGGGTGTCACAGATACGCAGTATTTT	CASSFPPGVTDTQYF
TRBV19	NA	TRBJ2-1	NA	TGTGCCAGTAGTCCCCAAGACTGGAACAATGAGCAGTTCTTC	CASSPQDWNNEQFF
TRBV5-4	NA	TRBJ2-1	TRBD2	TGTGCCAGCAGGGTGAGACTAGCGGACAATGAGCAGTTCTTC	CASRVRLADNEQFF
TRBV6-1	NA	TRBJ2-3	TRBD1	TGTGCCAGCAGTGGAGGACAGGGGGCAAGCACAGATACGCAGTATTTT	CASSGGQGASTDTQYF
TRBV6-5	once	TRBJ2-5	TRBD2	TGTGCCAGCAGTTACGCGGGGGGCGGAGAGACCCAGTACTTC	CASSYAGGGETQYF
TRBV18	NA	TRBJ1-5	NA	TGTGCCAGCTCACCACGAGAGAATCAGCCCCAGCATTTT	CASSPRENQPQHF
TRBV28	NA	TRBJ1-2	NA	TGTGCCAGCAGCATCAATCAGGGGAACTATGGCTACACCTTC	CASSINQGNYGYTF
TRBV9	NA	TRBJ2-3	TRBD2	TGTGCCAGCAGCGGTTCTAGCGGGAGGGTCCCCACAGATACGCAGTATTTT	CASSGSSGRVPTDTQYF
TRBV7-9	few	TRBJ2-7	NA	TGTGCCAGCAGCCCCCTGAGGGAGCCGAGTAATGAGCAGTACTTC	CASSPLREPSNEQYF
TRBV5-1	NA	TRBJ2-3	NA	TGCGCCAGCAGCACCGGGGAATCTCCAGATACGCAGTATTTT	CASSTGESPDTQYF
TRBV5-5	few	TRBJ1-5	NA	TGTGCCAGCAGTCTGTCAGGAGGGGATCAGCCCCAGCATTTT	CASSLSGGDQPQHF
TRBV10-3	NA	TRBJ2-1	TRBD2	TGTGCCATCAGCGCCGGGACTACCTACAATGAGCAGTTCTTC	CAISAGTTYNEQFF
TRBV7-3	NA	TRBJ1-1	TRBD1	TGTGCCAGCAGCTTATACCCAGGGGGCACTGAAGCTTTCTTT	CASSLYPGGTEAFF
TRBV7-8	NA	TRBJ2-5	NA	TGTGCCAGCAGCTTAGCCTCAGAGACCCAGTACTTC	CASSLASETQYF
TRBV18	once	TRBJ2-7	TRBD1	TGTGCCAGCGCTAGGACAGGGTTAATCGACGAGCAGTACTTC	CASARTGLIDEQYF
TRBV3-1/TRBV3-2	NA	TRBJ1-1	NA	TGTGCCAGCGGACAGATCGGCTCTGAAGCTTTCTTT	CASGQIGSEAFF
TRBV14	NA	TRBJ2-1	TRBD2	TGTGCCAGCAGCCCATGGACGGGGGGAAACTACAATGAGCAGTTCTTC	CASSPWTGGNYNEQFF
TRBV5-8	NA	TRBJ2-1	TRBD1	TGTGCCAGCAGCCCGGGACAGCGATTACTAAACAATGAGCAGTTCTTC	CASSPGQRLLNNEQFF
TRBV7-9	NA	TRBJ1-4	NA	TGTGCCAGCAGCTTAACCCGGGTTGAAAAACTGTTTTTT	CASSLTRVEKLFF
TRBV3-1/TRBV3-2	NA	TRBJ2-6	TRBD1	TGTGCCAGCAGCCAAGTAAGCCGGGACAGGGGTTCCTCTGGGGCCAACGTCCTGACTTTC	CASSQVSRDRGSSGANVLTF
TRBV28	NA	TRBJ1-2	TRBD1	TGTGCCAGCATGCAGGACAGGGTGAGGGGCTACACCTTC	CASMQDRVRGYTF
TRBV14	NA	TRBJ1-2	NA	TGTGCCAGCAGCCAAGTGCAGGGTGTCTATGGCTACACCTTC	CASSQVQGVYGYTF
TRBV14	NA	TRBJ1-2	NA	TGTGCCAGCAGCCATACACGAAACTATGGCTACACCTTC	CASSHTRNYGYTF
TRBV7-8	NA	TRBJ2-7	TRBD2	TGTGCCAGCAGCGCGACGGGACTAGCGGTATACGAGCAGTACTTC	CASSATGLAVYEQYF
TRBV28	NA	TRBJ2-2	NA	TGTGCCAGCAGTTTACTCGGGTTGAGGACCGGGGAGCTGTTTTTT	CASSLLGLRTGELFF
TRBV5-8	NA	TRBJ2-4	NA	TGTGCCAGCAGCTTCAGAGGGGACATAGCCAAAAACATTCAGTACTTC	CASSFRGDIAKNIQYF
TRBV7-3	NA	TRBJ1-2	NA	TGTGCCAGCAGCTCGGACGGGCCTAAAGGGGTCTATGGCTACACCTTC	CASSSDGPKGVYGYTF
TRBV6-5	NA	TRBJ2-3	TRBD2	TGTGCCAGCAGGAGGACTAGCGGGACGCAGTATTTT	CASRRTSGTQYF
TRBV7-6	NA	TRBJ1-1	NA	TGTGCCAGCAGCCCCTTGACAGGAGTGAACACTGAAGCTTTCTTT	CASSPLTGVNTEAFF
TRBV7-2	NA	TRBJ1-4	TRBD1	TGTGCCAGCAGCTTAGGACAGGGACAGGAAAAACTGTTTTTT	CASSLGQGQEKLFF
TRBV6-5	NA	TRBJ2-2	TRBD1	TGTGCCAGCAGTTTAACGGACAGGGAGGTGACCGGGGAGCTGTTTTTT	CASSLTDREVTGELFF
TRBV30	NA	TRBJ1-5	TRBD1	TGTGCCTGGAGTGCGGGACAGGGCGATCAGCCCCAGCATTTT	CAWSAGQGDQPQHF
TRBV6-6	few	TRBJ1-3	NA	TGTGCCAGCAGTCTCAGGGACTCTGGAAACACCATATATTTT	CASSLRDSGNTIYF
TRBV10-3	NA	TRBJ1-2	NA	TGTGCCATCAGGCACGAGGTTGGCTACACCTTC	CAIRHEVGYTF
TRBV6-5	NA	TRBJ2-1	TRBD2	TGTGCCAGCTCGGGACTAGCGGGGTTGAATGAGCAGTTCTTC	CASSGLAGLNEQFF
TRBV5-1	NA	TRBJ2-2	TRBD1	TGCGCCAGCAGCTTGGGCCCGACAGGGGGAGACACCGGGGAGCTGTTTTTT	CASSLGPTGGDTGELFF
TRBV11-2	NA	TRBJ1-2	NA	TGTGCCAGCAGCTTAGCCGTACAGGGAAACTATGGCTACACCTTC	CASSLAVQGNYGYTF
TRBV19	NA	TRBJ2-1	TRBD2	TGTGCCAGTAGTGCCCGGCGGGGGGCTTATGAGCAGTTCTTC	CASSARRGAYEQFF
TRBV19	NA	TRBJ1-4	NA	TGTGCCAGTAGTATCGTAGCCGGGATCGGAACTAATGAAAAACTGTTTTTT	CASSIVAGIGTNEKLFF
TRBV6-5	NA	TRBJ2-3	TRBD1	TGTGCCAGCACAAGGACAGGGTCGATCACAGATACGCAGTATTTT	CASTRTGSITDTQYF
TRBV27	NA	TRBJ1-6	NA	TGTGCCAGCAGTTTCCGGACAGATAATTCACCCCTCCACTTT	CASSFRTDNSPLHF
TRBV18	NA	TRBJ2-7	NA	TGTGCCAGCTCACCACAAAACGGGGGAACGGGTGAGCAGTACTTC	CASSPQNGGTGEQYF
TRBV11-2	NA	TRBJ2-3	TRBD2	TGTGCCAGCAGCTTAGGGGGCGAGGGTCTAGCGGACACAGATACGCAGTATTTT	CASSLGGEGLADTDTQYF
TRBV7-9	NA	TRBJ2-1	NA	TGTGCCAGCAGCTCCGACAGGAACTCCTACAATGAGCAGTTCTTC	CASSSDRNSYNEQFF